The 26 T cell receptor beta chains listed next were all sequenced from one sample in a study of blood T cell repertoires in COVID-19. TCRdb's table, derived via immunoSEQ multiplex PCR, lists solely in-frame clones and lacks some. The data show about 150,000 clones, roughly 86% seen once. Sample: peripheral blood. All receptors derive from a woman of 80 years or more with COVID-19, enrolled during active disease.

The chain carries TRBV6-1 and TRBJ1-2; D remains ambiguous. V lost 0 bases to trimming and J lost 8 bases, with 10 bases between them. In germline, CDR1 is MNHNS, CDR2 SASEGT. This CDR3 contains 13 residues. Here the CDR3 DNA reads TGTGCCAGCAGTGAAGCATCGCGATACGGCTACACCTTC. Translated, it gives CASSEASRYGYTF.

This chain's CDR3 is CASSRSIDQPQHF. In nucleotides, the CDR3 is TGTGCCAGCAGCCGTAGTATCGATCAGCCCCAGCATTTT. J is TRBJ1-5 and V is TRBV3-1 (or the pseudogene TRBV3-2); D unresolved. Trimming took off 4 bases at V and 5 bases at J, with 9 bases between the two ends. From germline, CDR1 is LGHDT and CDR2 YNNKEL (reference sequence). This CDR3 is 13 amino acids long.

The chain uses TRBV19 and TRBJ1-1; no clear D gene. Trimming removed 7 bases at V and 5 bases at J, with 17 bases between. The CDR3 is made up of 14 amino acids. Germline lookup yields CDR1 LNHDA and CDR2 SQIVND (reference sequence). The CDR3 DNA follows: TGTGCCAGTACCTACACAATCGGGAGGACTGAAGCTTTCTTT. The encoded protein is CASTYTIGRTEAFF. The whole variable domain, filled in from reference TRBV19 and TRBJ1-1, reads DGGITQSPKYLFRKEGQNVTLSCEQNLNHDAMYWYRQDPGQGLRLIYYSQIVNDFQKGDIAEGYSVSREKKESFPLTVTSAQKNPTAFYLCASTYTIGRTEAFFGQGTRLTVV.

This chain joins TRBV6-5 and TRBJ2-3; 11 nucleotides line up with TRBD2. Looked up from germline, CDR1 is MNHEY and CDR2 is SVGAGI. The CDR3 consists of 16 residues. V lost 1 base, J lost 6 bases, and 6 bases stayed unmatched. The CDR3 region is CASSYFTSGSGDTQYF. CDR3 sequence (DNA): TGTGCCAGCAGTTACTTTACTAGCGGGAGTGGGGATACGCAGTATTTT.

The chain employs TRBV2 and TRBJ1-4; tentative D call: TRBD1 (5 bases). CDR1 SNHLY and CDR2 FYNNEI come from the germline V gene. The CDR3 is 16 residues long. The V end was cut by 4 bases, the J end by 3 bases, with 15 bases between. The CDR3 coding sequence is TGTGCCAGCAGTGGGGGCGGGGGACGGGCTAATGAAAAACTGTTTTTT. It specifies CASSGGGGRANEKLFF.

The rearrangement uses TRBV6-1 and TRBJ1-5, with D perhaps TRBD1 (5 bases). With 1 base removed from V and 11 bases from J, the gap between germline ends came to 15 bases. Per germline, CDR1 MNHNS and CDR2 SASEGT. The CDR3 is 14 amino acids. The CDR3 region is CASSEGGGVPSQHF. The CDR3 DNA is TGTGCCAGCAGTGAAGGGGGCGGTGTTCCGTCCCAGCATTTT.

Only one count was recorded for this clone. The chain links TRBV19 to TRBJ1-2; D ambiguous. The ends were cut back, 6 bases at V and 7 bases at J, with 21 bases in the middle. The germline V gene encodes CDR1 LNHDA and CDR2 SQIVND (reference sequence). The CDR3 sequence is 15 residues long. CDR3 bases: TGTGCCAGTAGCATATACGCCTCGGGAGTGGGTGGCTACACCTTC. Its translation is CASSIYASGVGGYTF.

In this sample, this clone turned up a few times. This chain joins TRBV5-6 and TRBJ1-1, with no clear D. The CDR3 has 15 residues. CDR1 and CDR2 from the germline V gene are SGHDT and YYEEEE. V shed 4 bases and J shed 1 base, with 14 bases lying between them. CDR3 amino acids: CASSPIDYRNTEAFF. The CDR3 bases are TGTGCCAGCAGCCCCATCGATTACAGGAACACTGAAGCTTTCTTT.

This clone was picked up a small number of times. This chain connects TRBV5-4 to TRBJ2-7, with no clear D. Trimming removed 0 bases at V and 6 bases at J, with 13 bases between. Germline V lookup: CDR1 SGHNT, CDR2 YYREEE (reference sequence). The CDR3 totals 14 residues. CDR3 protein: CASSLGLEALEQYF. CDR3 sequence (DNA): TGTGCCAGCAGCTTGGGTCTAGAGGCCCTCGAGCAGTACTTC.

The chain employs TRBV11-2 and TRBJ2-2; no definite D call. CDR3 size: 16 residues. The ends were cut back, 8 bases at V and 1 base at J, with 17 bases in the middle. Germline V gives CDR1 SGHAT, CDR2 FQNNGV. CDR3 region: CASVIKSGLNTGELFF. The CDR3 nucleotides are TGTGCCAGCGTTATTAAGTCGGGTTTGAACACCGGGGAGCTGTTTTTT.

The chain has TRBV7-2 and TRBJ1-5; 7 positions agree with TRBD1. Unmatched junction bases numbered 6, after V lost 3 bases and J lost 4 bases. Germline lookup yields CDR1 SGHTA and CDR2 FQGNSA. This CDR3 spans 15 amino acids. The CDR3 region has the DNA TGTGCCAGCAGCTTGGCAGGGGGAGGAAATCAGCCCCAGCATTTT. Translated: CASSLAGGGNQPQHF.

The chain couples TRBV28 to TRBJ2-7; D unclear. This CDR3 region has 13 residues. Germline CDR1 MDHEN, CDR2 SYDVKM. The V gene lost 6 bases and the J gene lost 1 base, with 10 bases spanning the gap. CDR3: CASRYPGSYEQYF. CDR3 bases: TGTGCCAGCAGATATCCCGGGTCCTACGAGCAGTACTTC.

The rearrangement links TRBV14 to TRBJ2-7; 12 bases agree with TRBD2. With V trimmed by 4 bases and J by 6 bases, 16 bases remained unmatched. The CDR3 length is 18 residues. Germline CDR1 and CDR2: SGHDN and FVKESK. CDR3 protein: CASSPRSTSGRFSAEQYF. The DNA for the CDR3 is TGTGCCAGCAGCCCTAGGTCAACTAGCGGGAGGTTCAGCGCCGAGCAGTACTTC.

The chain recombines TRBV6-5 with TRBJ2-5, with D possibly TRBD1 on 6 matching bases. V was cut by 0 bases and J by 5 bases, with 13 bases left in between. CDR1 MNHEY and CDR2 SVGAGI come from the germline V gene. CDR3 length: 15 amino acids. The CDR3 region is CASSYSDRTSETQYF. The CDR3 DNA sequence: TGTGCCAGCAGTTACTCCGACAGGACGTCGGAGACCCAGTACTTC.

The chain employs TRBV3-1 (or the pseudogene TRBV3-2) and TRBJ2-2, with D unresolved. CDR3 length: 16 residues. Trimming cost V 3 bases and J 1 base, with 12 bases left between them. Germline assignment: CDR1 LGHDT and CDR2 YNNKEL (reference sequence). The CDR3 DNA is TGTGCCAGCAGCCAGTATGGCAGAGGGAACACCGGGGAGCTGTTTTTT. Encoded protein: CASSQYGRGNTGELFF.

The rearrangement joins TRBV19 to TRBJ1-5, with D perhaps matching TRBD1 (5 bases). Germline loops: CDR1 LNHDA, CDR2 SQIVND (reference sequence). V was trimmed by 7 bases and J by 7 bases, leaving 20 bases between them. The CDR3 extends over 15 amino acids. CDR3: CASTTTSGGEQPQHF. The DNA of the CDR3 is TGTGCCAGTACCACTACCAGCGGGGGAGAGCAGCCCCAGCATTTT.

The chain joins TRBV27 to TRBJ1-4, with 10 bases lining up with TRBD1. There are 15 residues in the CDR3. The junction had 8 bases not matched to a gene; V was cut back by 5 bases and J by 8 bases. Germline assignment: CDR1 MNHEY and CDR2 SMNVEV (reference sequence). This chain's CDR3 is CASSHRDRGGEKLFF. The CDR3 DNA reads TGTGCCAGCAGTCATCGGGACAGGGGAGGCGAAAAACTGTTTTTT.

V and J are TRBV4-2 and TRBJ1-5, with 7 bases aligning to TRBD1. Germline CDR1 is LGHNA and CDR2 is YNFKEQ. CDR3 length: 19 amino acids. With V trimmed by 0 bases and J by 3 bases, 14 bases remained unmatched. The CDR3 region has the DNA TGTGCCAGCAGCCAAGATCCAGCAGGGGGGACGTATACCAATCAGCCCCAGCATTTT. Translated: CASSQDPAGGTYTNQPQHF.

The chain recombines TRBV6-5 with TRBJ1-5; D perhaps matches TRBD1 (5 bases). Trimming took 8 bases from V and 5 from J, leaving 13 bases between them. The CDR3 sequence is 13 residues long. Germline assignment: CDR1 MNHEY and CDR2 SVGAGI. CDR3 protein: CASRGGVYQPQHF. DNA for the CDR3: TGTGCCAGCCGGGGGGGGGTTTATCAGCCCCAGCATTTT.

The chain carries TRBV7-2 and TRBJ2-3; 7 bases fit TRBD2. The CDR3 contains 16 residues. Germline loops: CDR1 SGHTA, CDR2 FQGNSA. The ends lost 1 base at V and 3 bases at J; junction bases unmatched: 7. CDR3 DNA sequence: TGTGCCAGCAGCTTAGGTGCGGGAGCTAGGACAGATACGCAGTATTTT. As protein: CASSLGAGARTDTQYF.

This clone was observed once. V usage is TRBV19 and J usage is TRBJ1-1; unclear D gene. Trimming pared 4 bases from V and 1 base from J, leaving 16 bases between. Germline V gives CDR1 LNHDA, CDR2 SQIVND (reference sequence). The CDR3 is 16 residues long. The CDR3 spells CASSTGRRLANTEAFF. The CDR3, as DNA: TGTGCCAGTAGTACCGGTCGCAGGCTAGCGAACACTGAAGCTTTCTTT.

V is TRBV6-2 or TRBV6-3 and J is TRBJ1-1, with D uncertain. The germline gives CDR1 MNHEY, CDR2 SVGEGT. The CDR3 extends over 13 amino acids. V dropped 5 bases and J dropped 1 base, with 8 bases sitting between them. The CDR3 sequence: CASSLVRNTEAFF. Written as DNA, the CDR3 is TGTGCCAGCAGTCTCGTCCGGAACACTGAAGCTTTCTTT.

The chain uses TRBV19 and TRBJ2-4; D uncertain. CDR1 LNHDA and CDR2 SQIVND come from the germline V gene (reference sequence). The V gene lost 7 bases and the J gene lost 5 bases, with 15 bases spanning the gap. The CDR3 is 14 residues long. This CDR3 reads CASKASWVENIQYF. DNA for the CDR3: TGTGCCAGTAAGGCTAGTTGGGTGGAAAACATTCAGTACTTC.

The chain recombines TRBV6-5 with TRBJ1-3; no reliable D call. The CDR3 length is 15 residues. V was clipped by 2 bases and J by 0 bases, with 8 bases between them. CDR1 and CDR2 (germline): MNHEY, SVGAGI. In nucleotides, the CDR3 is TGTGCCAGCAGTTACCTCTCAGACTCTGGAAACACCATATATTTT. Translating it yields CASSYLSDSGNTIYF.

The rearrangement joins TRBV19 to TRBJ1-1, with TRBD1 matching 8 bases. CDR1 is LNHDA, CDR2 SQIVND, per germline (reference sequence). This CDR3 contains 13 residues. V lost 5 bases to trimming and J lost 7 bases; unmatched junction nucleotides: 6. The CDR3 loop is CASSPGGAVEAFF. Here the CDR3 DNA reads TGTGCCAGTAGTCCAGGGGGCGCGGTTGAAGCTTTCTTT. The variable domain in full, completed from reference TRBV19 and TRBJ1-1, reads DGGITQSPKYLFRKEGQNVTLSCEQNLNHDAMYWYRQDPGQGLRLIYYSQIVNDFQKGDIAEGYSVSREKKESFPLTVTSAQKNPTAFYLCASSPGGAVEAFFGQGTRLTVV.

This clone was observed a few times. The rearrangement uses TRBV5-1 and TRBJ1-1; tentative D call: TRBD1 (6 bases). CDR1 is SGHRS, CDR2 YFSETQ, per germline. This CDR3 is 14 amino acids long. V lost 3 bases, J lost 1 base, and 10 bases lay in between. In DNA form, the CDR3 reads TGCGCCAGCAGCTCCTGGACAGCGAACACTGAAGCTTTCTTT. This codes for CASSSWTANTEAFF.